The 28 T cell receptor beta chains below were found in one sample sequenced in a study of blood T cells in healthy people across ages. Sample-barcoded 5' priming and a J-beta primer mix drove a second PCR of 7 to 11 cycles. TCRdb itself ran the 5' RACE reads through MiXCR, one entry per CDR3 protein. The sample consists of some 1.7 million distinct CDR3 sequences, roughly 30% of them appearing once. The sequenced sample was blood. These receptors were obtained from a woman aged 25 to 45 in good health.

CDR3 in DNA: TGTGCCAGCAGCTTCGGACAGGGGATCGAGACCCAGTACTTC. It yields the protein CASSFGQGIETQYF. The chain couples TRBV7-9 to TRBJ2-5; 9 bases fit TRBD1. Germline V lookup: CDR1 SEHNR, CDR2 FQNEAQ (reference sequence). The CDR3 contains 14 residues. The junction had 4 bases not matched to a gene; V was cut back by 3 bases and J by 5 bases. The variable domain in full, with the rest retrieved from reference TRBV7-9 and TRBJ2-5, is DTGVSQNPRHKITKRGQNVTFRCDPISEHNRLYWYRQTLGQGPEFLTYFQNEAQLEKSRLLSDRFSAERPKGSFSTLEIQRTEQGDSAMYLCASSFGQGIETQYFGPGTRLLVL.

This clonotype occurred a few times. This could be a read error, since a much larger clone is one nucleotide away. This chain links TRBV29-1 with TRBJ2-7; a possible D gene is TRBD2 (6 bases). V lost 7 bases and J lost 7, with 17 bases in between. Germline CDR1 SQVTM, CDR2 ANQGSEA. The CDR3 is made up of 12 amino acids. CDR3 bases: TGCAGCGGGAAGACTAGTTTTGGTGAGCAGTACTTC. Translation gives CSGKTSFGEQYF.

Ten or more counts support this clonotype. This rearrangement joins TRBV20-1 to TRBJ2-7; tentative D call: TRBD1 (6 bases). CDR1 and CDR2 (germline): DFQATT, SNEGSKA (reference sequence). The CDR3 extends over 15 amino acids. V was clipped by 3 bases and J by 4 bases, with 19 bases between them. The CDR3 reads CSASPRTAYSYEQYF. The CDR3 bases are TGCAGTGCTAGTCCCCGGACAGCCTACTCTTACGAGCAGTACTTC.

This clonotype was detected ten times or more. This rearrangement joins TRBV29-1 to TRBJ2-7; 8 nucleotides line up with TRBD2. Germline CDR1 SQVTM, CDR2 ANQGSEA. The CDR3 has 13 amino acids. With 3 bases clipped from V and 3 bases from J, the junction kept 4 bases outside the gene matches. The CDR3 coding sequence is TGCAGCGTTGATGGTAGCGGGAACTACGAGCAGTACTTC. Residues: CSVDGSGNYEQYF.

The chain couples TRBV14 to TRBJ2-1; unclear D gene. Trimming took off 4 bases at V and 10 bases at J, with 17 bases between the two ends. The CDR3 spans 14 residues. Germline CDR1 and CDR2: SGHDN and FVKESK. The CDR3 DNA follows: TGTGCCAGCAGCCCCGACGGTACCTCCTACGAGCAGTTCTTC. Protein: CASSPDGTSYEQFF.

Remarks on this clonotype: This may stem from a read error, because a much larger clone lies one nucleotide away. The CDR3 DNA is TGTGCCACCAGCGGTTACGGGACAGGGTATGGCTACAGCTTC. Its translation: CATSGYGTGYGYSF. This chain uses TRBV15 with TRBJ1-2; 9 positions agree with TRBD1. The CDR3 consists of 14 residues. Germline loops: CDR1 LNHNV, CDR2 YYDKDF (reference sequence).

CDR3 nucleotide sequence: TGTGCCAGCAGTTCCCGGACAGGGGGCGGCTATGGCTACACCTTC. The encoded protein is CASSSRTGGGYGYTF. The gene calls are TRBV27 and TRBJ1-2; 11 nucleotides match TRBD1. The CDR3 sequence is 15 residues long. With V trimmed by 4 bases and J by 4 bases, 5 bases remained unmatched. Germline V gene lookup returns CDR1 MNHEY and CDR2 SMNVEV (reference sequence).

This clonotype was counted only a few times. CDR3 residues: CASTGTGVNEQYF. CDR3 bases: TGTGCCAGCACCGGGACAGGGGTCAACGAGCAGTACTTC. The V gene is TRBV11-2, the J gene TRBJ2-7; TRBD1 matches at 10 bases. The CDR3 loop spans 13 amino acids. Unmatched junction bases numbered 5, after V lost 7 bases and J lost 5 bases. Germline V CDR1 and CDR2: SGHAT, FQNNGV.

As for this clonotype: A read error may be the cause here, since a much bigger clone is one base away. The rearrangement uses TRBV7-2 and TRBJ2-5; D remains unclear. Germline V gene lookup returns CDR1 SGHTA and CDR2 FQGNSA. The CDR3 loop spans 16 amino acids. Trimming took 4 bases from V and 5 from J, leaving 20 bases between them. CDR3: CASSSSRMGSRETQYF. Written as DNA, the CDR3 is TGTGCCAGCAGCTCATCCCGGATGGGGTCTCGGGAGACCCAGTACTTC. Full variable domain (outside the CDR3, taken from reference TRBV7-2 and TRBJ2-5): GAGVSQSPSNKVTEKGKDVELRCDPISGHTALYWYRQSLGQGLEFLIYFQGNSAPDKSGLPSDRFSAERTGGSVSTLTIQRTQQEDSAVYLCASSSSRMGSRETQYFGPGTRLLVL.

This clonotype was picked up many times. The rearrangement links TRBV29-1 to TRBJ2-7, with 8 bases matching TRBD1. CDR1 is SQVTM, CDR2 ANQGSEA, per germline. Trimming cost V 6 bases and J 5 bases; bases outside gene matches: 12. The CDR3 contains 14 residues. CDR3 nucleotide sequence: TGCAGCGTCTACCTGGACAGGGCGGGGAACGAGCAGTACTTC. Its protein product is CSVYLDRAGNEQYF.

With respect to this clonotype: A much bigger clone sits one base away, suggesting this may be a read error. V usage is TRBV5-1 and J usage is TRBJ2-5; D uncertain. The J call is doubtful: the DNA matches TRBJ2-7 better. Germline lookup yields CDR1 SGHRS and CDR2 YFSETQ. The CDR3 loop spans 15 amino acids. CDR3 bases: TGCGCCAGCAGCTTGGGTGTGTCAGCAAGAAACGAGCAGTACTTC. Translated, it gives CASSLGVSARNEQYF.

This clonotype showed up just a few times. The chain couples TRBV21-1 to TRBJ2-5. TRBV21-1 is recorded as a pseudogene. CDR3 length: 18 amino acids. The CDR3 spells CASSITAFQHRRQETQYF. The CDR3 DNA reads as TGTGCCAGCAGCATTACGGCTTTCCAGCACCGACGACAAGAGACCCAGTACTTC.

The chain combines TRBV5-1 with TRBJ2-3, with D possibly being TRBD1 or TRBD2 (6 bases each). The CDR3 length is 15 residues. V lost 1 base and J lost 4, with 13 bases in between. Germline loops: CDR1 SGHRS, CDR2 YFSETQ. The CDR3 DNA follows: TGCGCCAGCAGCTTGAAGTGGGGGGCAGCAGATACGCAGTATTTT. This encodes CASSLKWGAADTQYF.

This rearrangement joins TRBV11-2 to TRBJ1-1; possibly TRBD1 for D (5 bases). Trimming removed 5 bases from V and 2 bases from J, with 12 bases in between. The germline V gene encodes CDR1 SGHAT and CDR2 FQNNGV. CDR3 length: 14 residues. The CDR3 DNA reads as TGTGCCAGCAGCCCGACAGTTACCAACACTGAAGCTTTCTTT. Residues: CASSPTVTNTEAFF.

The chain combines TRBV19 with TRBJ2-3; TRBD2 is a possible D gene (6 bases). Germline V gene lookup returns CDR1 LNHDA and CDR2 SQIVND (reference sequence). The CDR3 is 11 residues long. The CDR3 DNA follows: TGTGCGACTAGATCCACAGATACGCAGTATTTT. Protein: CATRSTDTQYF.

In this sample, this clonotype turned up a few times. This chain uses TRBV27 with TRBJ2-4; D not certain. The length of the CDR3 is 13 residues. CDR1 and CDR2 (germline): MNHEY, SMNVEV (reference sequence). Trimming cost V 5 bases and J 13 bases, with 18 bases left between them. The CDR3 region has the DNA TGTGCCAGCAGTACCGGACGACACTACGGGCAGTACTTC. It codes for CASSTGRHYGQYF.

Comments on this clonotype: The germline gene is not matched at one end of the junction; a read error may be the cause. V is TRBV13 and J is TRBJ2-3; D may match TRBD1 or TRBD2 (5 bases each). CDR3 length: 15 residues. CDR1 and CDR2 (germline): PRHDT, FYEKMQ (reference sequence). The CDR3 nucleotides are TGTGTCAGCAGCTTAAGAGGGGCTAGCACAGATACGCAGTATTTT. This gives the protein CVSSLRGASTDTQYF.

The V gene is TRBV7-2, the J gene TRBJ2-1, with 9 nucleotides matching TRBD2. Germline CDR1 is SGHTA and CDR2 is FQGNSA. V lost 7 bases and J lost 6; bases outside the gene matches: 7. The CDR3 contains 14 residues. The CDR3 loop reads CASKDVAGVNEQFF. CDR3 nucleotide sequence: TGTGCCAGCAAGGACGTAGCGGGAGTCAATGAGCAGTTCTTC.

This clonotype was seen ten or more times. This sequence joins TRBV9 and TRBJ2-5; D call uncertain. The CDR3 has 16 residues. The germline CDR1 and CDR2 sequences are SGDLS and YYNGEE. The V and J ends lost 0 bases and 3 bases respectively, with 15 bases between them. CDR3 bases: TGTGCCAGCAGCGTAGACGGTCGAGGTCCAGAAGAGACCCAGTACTTC. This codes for CASSVDGRGPEETQYF.

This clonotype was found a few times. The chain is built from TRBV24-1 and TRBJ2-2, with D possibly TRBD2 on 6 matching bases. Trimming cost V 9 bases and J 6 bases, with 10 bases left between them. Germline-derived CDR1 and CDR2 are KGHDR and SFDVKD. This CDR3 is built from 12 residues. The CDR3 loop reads CATGGDAGELFF. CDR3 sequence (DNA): TGTGCCACCGGAGGGGACGCCGGGGAGCTGTTTTTT.

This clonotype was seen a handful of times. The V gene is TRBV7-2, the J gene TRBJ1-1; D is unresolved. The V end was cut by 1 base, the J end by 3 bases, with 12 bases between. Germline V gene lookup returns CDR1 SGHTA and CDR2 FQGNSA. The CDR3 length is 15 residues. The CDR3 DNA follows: TGTGCCAGCAGCTTAGGAGGTCCGGGCTACACTGAAGCTTTCTTT. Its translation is CASSLGGPGYTEAFF.

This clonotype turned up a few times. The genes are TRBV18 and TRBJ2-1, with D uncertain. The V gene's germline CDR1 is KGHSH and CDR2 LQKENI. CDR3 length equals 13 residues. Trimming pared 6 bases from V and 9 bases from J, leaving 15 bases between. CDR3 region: CASSGPPPTEQFF. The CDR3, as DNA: TGTGCCAGCTCCGGACCCCCACCCACTGAGCAGTTCTTC.

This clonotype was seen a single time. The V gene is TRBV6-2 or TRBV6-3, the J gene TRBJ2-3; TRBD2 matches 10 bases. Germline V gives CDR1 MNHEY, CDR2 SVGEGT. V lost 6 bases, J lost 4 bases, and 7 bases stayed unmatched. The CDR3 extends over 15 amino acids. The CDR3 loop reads CASRPQRGGADTQYF. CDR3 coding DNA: TGTGCCAGCAGACCCCAGCGGGGGGGGGCAGATACGCAGTATTTT.

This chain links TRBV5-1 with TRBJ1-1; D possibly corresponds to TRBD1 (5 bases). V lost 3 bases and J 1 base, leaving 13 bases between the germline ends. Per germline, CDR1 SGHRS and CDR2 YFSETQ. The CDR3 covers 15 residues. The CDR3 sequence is CASSWGWGENTEAFF. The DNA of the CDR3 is TGCGCCAGCAGCTGGGGATGGGGGGAGAACACTGAAGCTTTCTTT.

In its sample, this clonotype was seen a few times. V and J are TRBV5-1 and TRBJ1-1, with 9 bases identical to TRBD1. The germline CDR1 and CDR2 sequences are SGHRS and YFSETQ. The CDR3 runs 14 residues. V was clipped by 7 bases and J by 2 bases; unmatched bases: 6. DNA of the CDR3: TGCGCCAGCTACAGGGGGCGCGGAAACACTGAAGCTTTCTTT. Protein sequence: CASYRGRGNTEAFF.

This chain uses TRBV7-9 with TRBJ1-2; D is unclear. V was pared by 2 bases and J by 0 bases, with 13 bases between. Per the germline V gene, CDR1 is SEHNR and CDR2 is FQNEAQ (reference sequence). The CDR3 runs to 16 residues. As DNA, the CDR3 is TGTGCCAGCAGCTTAAAGGGCCTGGGTACTAACTATGGCTACACCTTC. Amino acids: CASSLKGLGTNYGYTF.

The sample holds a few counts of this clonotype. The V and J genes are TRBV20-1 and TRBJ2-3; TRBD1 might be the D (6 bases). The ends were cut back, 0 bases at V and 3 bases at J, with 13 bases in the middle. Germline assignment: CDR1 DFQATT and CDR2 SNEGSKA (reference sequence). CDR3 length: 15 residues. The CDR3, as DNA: TGCAGTGCTAGAGATATTAACAGGGTGACAGATACGCAGTATTTT. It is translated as CSARDINRVTDTQYF.

The CDR3 DNA reads TGTGCCAGTAGTGACTGGCAAGGCTACACCTTC. Its translation: CASSDWQGYTF. This sequence joins TRBV19 and TRBJ1-2; D is ambiguous. V gave up 5 bases and J gave up 8 bases, with 9 bases separating them. This CDR3 is built from 11 residues. Germline CDR1 reads LNHDA; CDR2 reads SQIVND (reference sequence).